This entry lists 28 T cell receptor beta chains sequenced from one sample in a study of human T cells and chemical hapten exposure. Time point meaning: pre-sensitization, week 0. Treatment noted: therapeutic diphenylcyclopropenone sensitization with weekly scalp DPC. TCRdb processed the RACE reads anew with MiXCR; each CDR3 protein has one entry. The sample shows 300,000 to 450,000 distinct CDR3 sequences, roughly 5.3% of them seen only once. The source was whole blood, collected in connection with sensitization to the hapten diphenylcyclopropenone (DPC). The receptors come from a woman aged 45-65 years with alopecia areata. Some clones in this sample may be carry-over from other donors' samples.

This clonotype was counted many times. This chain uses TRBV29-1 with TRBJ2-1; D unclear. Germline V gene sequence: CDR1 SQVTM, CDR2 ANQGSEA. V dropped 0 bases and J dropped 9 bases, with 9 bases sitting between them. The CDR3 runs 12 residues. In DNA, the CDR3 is TGCAGCGTTGAAGATTTGGGATCTGAGCAGTTCTTC. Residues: CSVEDLGSEQFF.

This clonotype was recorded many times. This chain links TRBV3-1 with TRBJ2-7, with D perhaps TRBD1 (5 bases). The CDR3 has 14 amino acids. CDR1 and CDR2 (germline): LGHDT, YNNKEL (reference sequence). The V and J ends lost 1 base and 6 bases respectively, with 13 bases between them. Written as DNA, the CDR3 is TGTGCCAGCAGCCAAGGGTTGGGGCTGGGCGAGCAGTACTTC. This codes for CASSQGLGLGEQYF.

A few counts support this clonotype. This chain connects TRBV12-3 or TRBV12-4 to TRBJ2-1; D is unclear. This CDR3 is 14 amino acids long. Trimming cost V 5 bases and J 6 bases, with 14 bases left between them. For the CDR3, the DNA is TGTGCCAGCAGTCACTCCTCCAACAGCAATGAGCAGTTCTTC. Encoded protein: CASSHSSNSNEQFF.

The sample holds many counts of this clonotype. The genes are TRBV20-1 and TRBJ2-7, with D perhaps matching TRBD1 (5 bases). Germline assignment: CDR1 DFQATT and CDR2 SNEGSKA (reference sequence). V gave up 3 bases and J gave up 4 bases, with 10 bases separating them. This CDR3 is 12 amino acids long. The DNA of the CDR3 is TGCAGTGCTAGTACAGGCAGATACGAGCAGTACTTC. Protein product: CSASTGRYEQYF.

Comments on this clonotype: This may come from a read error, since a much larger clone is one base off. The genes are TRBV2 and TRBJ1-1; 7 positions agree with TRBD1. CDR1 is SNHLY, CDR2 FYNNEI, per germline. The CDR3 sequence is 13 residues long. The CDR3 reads CTSRGFMNTEAFF. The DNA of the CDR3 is TGTACCAGCAGGGGGTTTATGAACACTGAAGCTTTCTTT.

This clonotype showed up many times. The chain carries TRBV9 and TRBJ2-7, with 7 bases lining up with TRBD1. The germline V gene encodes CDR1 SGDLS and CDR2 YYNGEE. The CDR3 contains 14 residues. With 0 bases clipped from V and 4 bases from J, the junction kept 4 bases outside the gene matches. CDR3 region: CASSVADRDYEQYF. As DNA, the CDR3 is TGTGCCAGCAGCGTAGCTGACAGGGATTACGAGCAGTACTTC.

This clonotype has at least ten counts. The chain's CDR3 is CASSLTGDNSYNSPLHF. The CDR3 bases are TGTGCCAGCAGCCTGACAGGGGATAACTCCTATAATTCACCCCTCCACTTT. J is TRBJ1-6 and V is TRBV27, with 8 bases fitting TRBD1. Trimming at V came to 6 bases and at J to 0 bases, leaving 7 bases not matched to a gene. The germline gives CDR1 MNHEY, CDR2 SMNVEV (reference sequence). This CDR3 is 17 amino acids long.

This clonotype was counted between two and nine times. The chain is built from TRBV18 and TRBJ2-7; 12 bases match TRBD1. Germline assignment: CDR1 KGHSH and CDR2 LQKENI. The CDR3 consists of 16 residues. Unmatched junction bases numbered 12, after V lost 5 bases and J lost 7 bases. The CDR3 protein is CASSSRPGQGAGEQYF. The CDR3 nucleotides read TGTGCCAGCTCATCCCGACCGGGACAGGGGGCGGGAGAGCAGTACTTC. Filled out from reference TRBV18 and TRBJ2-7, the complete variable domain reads NAGVMQNPRHLVRRRGQEARLRCSPMKGHSHVYWYRQLPEEGLKFMVYLQKENIIDESGMPKERFSAEFPKEGPSILRIQQVVRGDSAAYFCASSSRPGQGAGEQYFGPGTRLTVT.

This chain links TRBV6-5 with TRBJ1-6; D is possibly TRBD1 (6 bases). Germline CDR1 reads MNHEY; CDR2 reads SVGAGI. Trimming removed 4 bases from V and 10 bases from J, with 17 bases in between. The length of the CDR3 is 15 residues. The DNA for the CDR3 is TGTGCCAGCAGTTCAGAAGGGGTACAGGGATCACCCCTCCACTTT. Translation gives CASSSEGVQGSPLHF.

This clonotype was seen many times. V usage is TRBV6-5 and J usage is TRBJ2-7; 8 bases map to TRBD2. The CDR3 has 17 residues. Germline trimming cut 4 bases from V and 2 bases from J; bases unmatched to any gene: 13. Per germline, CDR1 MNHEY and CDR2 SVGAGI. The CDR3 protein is CASSSLEGAGDPYEQYF. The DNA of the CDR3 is TGTGCCAGCAGTTCTCTAGAGGGAGCGGGAGATCCCTACGAGCAGTACTTC.

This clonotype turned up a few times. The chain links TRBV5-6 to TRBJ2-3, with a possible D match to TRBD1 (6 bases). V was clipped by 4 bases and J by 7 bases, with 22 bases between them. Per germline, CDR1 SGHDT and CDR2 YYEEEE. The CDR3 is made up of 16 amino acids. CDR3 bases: TGTGCCAGCAGCCCGAACCTTCCCGGGACAAAATATACGCAGTATTTT. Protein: CASSPNLPGTKYTQYF. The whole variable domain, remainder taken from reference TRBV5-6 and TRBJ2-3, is DAGVTQSPTHLIKTRGQQVTLRCSPKSGHDTVSWYQQALGQGPQFIFQYYEEEERQRGNFPDRFSGHQFPNYSSELNVNALLLGDSALYLCASSPNLPGTKYTQYFGPGTRLTVL.

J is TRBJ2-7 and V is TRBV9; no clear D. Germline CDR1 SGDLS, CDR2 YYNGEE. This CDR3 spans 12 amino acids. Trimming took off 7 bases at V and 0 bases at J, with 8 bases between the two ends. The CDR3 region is CASSGPSYEQYF. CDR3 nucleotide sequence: TGTGCCAGCTCAGGCCCCTCCTACGAGCAGTACTTC.

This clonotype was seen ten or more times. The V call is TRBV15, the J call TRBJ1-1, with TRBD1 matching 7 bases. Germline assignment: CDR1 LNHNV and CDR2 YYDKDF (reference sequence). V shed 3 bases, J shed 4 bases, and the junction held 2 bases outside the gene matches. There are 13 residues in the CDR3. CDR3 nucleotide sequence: TGTGCCACCAGCAGCGGGACAGTCACTGAAGCTTTCTTT. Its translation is CATSSGTVTEAFF.

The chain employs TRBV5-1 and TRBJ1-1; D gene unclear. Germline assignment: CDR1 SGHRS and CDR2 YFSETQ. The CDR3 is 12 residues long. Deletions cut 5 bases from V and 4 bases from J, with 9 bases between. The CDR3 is CASRGRGTEAFF. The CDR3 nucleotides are TGCGCCAGCAGGGGTCGGGGCACTGAAGCTTTCTTT.

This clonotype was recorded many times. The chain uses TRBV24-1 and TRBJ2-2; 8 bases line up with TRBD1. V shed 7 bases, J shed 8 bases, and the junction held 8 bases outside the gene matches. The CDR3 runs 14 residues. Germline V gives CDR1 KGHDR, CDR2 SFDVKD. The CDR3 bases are TGTGCCACCAGAGCGACAGGGGATTCGGGGGAGCTGTTTTTT. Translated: CATRATGDSGELFF.

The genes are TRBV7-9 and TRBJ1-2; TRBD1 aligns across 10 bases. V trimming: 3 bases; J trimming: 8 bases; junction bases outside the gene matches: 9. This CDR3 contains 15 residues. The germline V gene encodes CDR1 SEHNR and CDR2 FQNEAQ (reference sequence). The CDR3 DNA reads TGTGCCAGCAGCTTTTCGACCGGGACAGGGGAGGGCTACACCTTC. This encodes CASSFSTGTGEGYTF.

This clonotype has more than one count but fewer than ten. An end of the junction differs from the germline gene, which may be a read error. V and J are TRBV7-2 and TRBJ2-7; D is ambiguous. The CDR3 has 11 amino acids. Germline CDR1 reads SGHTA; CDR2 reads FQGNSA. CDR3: CASTLSHEQYF. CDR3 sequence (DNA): TGTGCCAGCACCCTCTCCCACGAGCAGTACTTC.

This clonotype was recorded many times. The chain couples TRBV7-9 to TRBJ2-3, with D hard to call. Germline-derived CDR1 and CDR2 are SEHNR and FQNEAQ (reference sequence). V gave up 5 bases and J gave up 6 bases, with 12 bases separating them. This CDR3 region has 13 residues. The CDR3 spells CASSQEVDDTQYF. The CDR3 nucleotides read TGTGCCAGCAGCCAAGAGGTGGATGATACGCAGTATTTT.

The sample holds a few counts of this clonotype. The CDR3 DNA is TGTGCCAGCAGTTACACGGGACCTCCATACGAGCAGTACTTC. It specifies CASSYTGPPYEQYF. The genes are TRBV6-5 and TRBJ2-7; either TRBD1 or TRBD2 may fit D (5 bases each). CDR1 and CDR2 from the germline V gene are MNHEY and SVGAGI. V was cut by 2 bases and J by 4 bases, with 12 bases left in between. This CDR3 has 14 amino acids.

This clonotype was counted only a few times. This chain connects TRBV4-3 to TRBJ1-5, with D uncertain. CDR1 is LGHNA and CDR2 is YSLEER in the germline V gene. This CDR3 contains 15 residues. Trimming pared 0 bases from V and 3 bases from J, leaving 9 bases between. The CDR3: CASSQDGSSNQPQHF. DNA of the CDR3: TGCGCCAGCAGCCAAGATGGCAGCTCCAATCAGCCCCAGCATTTT.

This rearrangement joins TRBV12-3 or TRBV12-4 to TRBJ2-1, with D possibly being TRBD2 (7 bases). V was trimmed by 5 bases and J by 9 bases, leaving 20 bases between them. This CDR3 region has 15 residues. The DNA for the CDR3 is TGTGCCAGCAGTCCATTGGCGGCGAGGGGGGGTGAGCAGTTCTTC. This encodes CASSPLAARGGEQFF.

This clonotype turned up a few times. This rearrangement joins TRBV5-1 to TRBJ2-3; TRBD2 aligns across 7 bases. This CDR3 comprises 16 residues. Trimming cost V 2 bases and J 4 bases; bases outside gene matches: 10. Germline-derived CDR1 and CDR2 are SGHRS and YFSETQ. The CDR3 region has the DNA TGCGCCAGCAGCTTCCGGGGGAGGGCCGAGGCAGATACGCAGTATTTT. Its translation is CASSFRGRAEADTQYF.

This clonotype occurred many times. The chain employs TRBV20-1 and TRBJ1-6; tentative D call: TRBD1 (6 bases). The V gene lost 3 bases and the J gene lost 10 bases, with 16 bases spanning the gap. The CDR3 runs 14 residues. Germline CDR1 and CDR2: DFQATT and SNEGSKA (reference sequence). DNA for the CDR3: TGCAGTGCTAGCAGGGGAAGGGCGGACTCACCCCTCCACTTT. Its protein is CSASRGRADSPLHF.

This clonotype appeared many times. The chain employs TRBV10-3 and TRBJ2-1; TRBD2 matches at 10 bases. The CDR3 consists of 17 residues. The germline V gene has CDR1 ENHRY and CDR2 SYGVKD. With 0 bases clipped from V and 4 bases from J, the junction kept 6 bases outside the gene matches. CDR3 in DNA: TGTGCCATCAGTGAGTCAGTAGCGGGAGGCGGATACAATGAGCAGTTCTTC. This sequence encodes CAISESVAGGGYNEQFF.

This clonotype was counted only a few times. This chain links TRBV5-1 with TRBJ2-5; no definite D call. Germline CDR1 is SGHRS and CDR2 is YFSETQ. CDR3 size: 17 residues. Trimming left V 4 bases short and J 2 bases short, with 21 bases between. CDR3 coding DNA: TGCGCCAGCAGCCGAGAACCCCCAGGTCCAAAACAAGAGACCCAGTACTTC. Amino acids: CASSREPPGPKQETQYF.

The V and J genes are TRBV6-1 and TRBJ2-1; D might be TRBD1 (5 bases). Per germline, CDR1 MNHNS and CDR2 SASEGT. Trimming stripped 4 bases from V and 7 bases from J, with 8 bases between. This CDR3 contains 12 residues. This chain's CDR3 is CASSGDSNEQFF. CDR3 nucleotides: TGTGCCAGCAGTGGAGACAGTAATGAGCAGTTCTTC.

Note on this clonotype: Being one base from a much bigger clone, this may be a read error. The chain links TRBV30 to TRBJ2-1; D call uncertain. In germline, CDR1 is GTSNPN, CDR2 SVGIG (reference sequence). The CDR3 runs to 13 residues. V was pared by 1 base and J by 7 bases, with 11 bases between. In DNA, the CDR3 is TGTGCCTGGAGTGCCCTTTCTAAGAATGAGCAGTTCTTC. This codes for CAWSALSKNEQFF.

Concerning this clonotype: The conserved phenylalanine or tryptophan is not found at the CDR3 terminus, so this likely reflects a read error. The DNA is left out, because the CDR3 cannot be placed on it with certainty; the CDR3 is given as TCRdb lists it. This CDR3 is CSASGTGL. The chain uses TRBV29-1 and TRBJ1-2; the D call TRBD1 from the table was never checked on the DNA. The CDR3 adds up to 8 amino acids, both ends counted. In germline, CDR1 is SQVTM, CDR2 ANQGSEA.